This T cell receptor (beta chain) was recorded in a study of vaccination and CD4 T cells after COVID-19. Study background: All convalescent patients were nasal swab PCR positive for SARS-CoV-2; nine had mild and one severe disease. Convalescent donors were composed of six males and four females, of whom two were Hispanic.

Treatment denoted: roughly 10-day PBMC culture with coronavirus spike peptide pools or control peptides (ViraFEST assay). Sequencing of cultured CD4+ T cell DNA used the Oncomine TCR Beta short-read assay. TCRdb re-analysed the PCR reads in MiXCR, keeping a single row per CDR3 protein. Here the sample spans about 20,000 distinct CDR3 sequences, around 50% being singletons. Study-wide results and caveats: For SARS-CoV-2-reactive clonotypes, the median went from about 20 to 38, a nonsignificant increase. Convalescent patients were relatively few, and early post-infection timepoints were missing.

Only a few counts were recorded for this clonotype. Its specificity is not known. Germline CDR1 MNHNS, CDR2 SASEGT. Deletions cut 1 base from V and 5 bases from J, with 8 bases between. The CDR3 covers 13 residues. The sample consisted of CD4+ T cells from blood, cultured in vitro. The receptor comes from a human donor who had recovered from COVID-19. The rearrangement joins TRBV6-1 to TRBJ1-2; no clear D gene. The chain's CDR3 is CASSEGGFYGYTF. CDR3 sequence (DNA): TGTGCCAGCAGTGAAGGCGGTTTTTATGGCTACACCTTC.